This T cell receptor (beta chain) was identified in a study of T cell repertoires in cytomegalovirus infection. Across the study: Shared public TCR beta signatures pointed to both CMV infection and a matching HLA type.

The study's findings and limits: It was HLA-C-restricted CMV-specific TCR beta clonotypes that dominated the response ex vivo.

CDR3 size: 16 residues. V lost 6 bases to trimming and J lost 8 bases, with 23 bases between them. Germline V lookup: CDR1 SGHTA, CDR2 FQGNSA. TCRdb used MiXCR to reprocess the reads, holding one entry per CDR3 protein. The repertoire consists of about 920,000 distinct CDR3 sequences, with approximately 31% occurring once and the leading ten covering over 10%. This clonotype was seen repeatedly, ten times or more. Its antigen remains unidentified. This sequence joins TRBV7-2 and TRBJ2-1; D is undetermined. The sequence was collected from a human donor in good health (CMV status not recorded). Some clones in this sample may be carry-over from other donors' samples. Sequenced material: cultured CD8+ T cells from PBMCs, taken from culture after CMV antigen stimulation. CDR3 in DNA: TGTGCCAGCAGTCCTATTGGGGTAACAGTTATGGATGAGCAGTTCTTC. It is translated as CASSPIGVTVMDEQFF.